One and the same sample provided the 13 T cell receptor beta chains below, sequenced in a study of T-cell reconstitution after alpha-beta-depleted transplantation in children. During its preparation, the TCRbeta library received unique molecular identifiers. TCRdb fed the PCR reads into MiXCR, producing one record per CDR3 protein. The sample records 60,000 to 85,000 distinct CDR3 sequences, less than 20% being singletons. This specimen consisted of PBMCs, mostly from graft donor cells, obtained 360 days after TCRalphabeta/CD19-depleted stem cell transplant. Receptors originate from a male patient between 2 and 10 years old who had a stem cell transplant for acute lymphoblastic leukemia, so the T cells may come from the graft donor.

This clonotype was seen more than once but under ten times. The rearrangement joins TRBV12-3 or TRBV12-4 to TRBJ2-5; a possible D gene is TRBD1 (5 bases). V dropped 3 bases and J dropped 5 bases, with 13 bases sitting between them. CDR3 size: 14 residues. The CDR3 region is CASSLGLIRETQYF. The CDR3, as DNA: TGTGCCAGCAGTTTGGGGCTAATACGGGAGACCCAGTACTTC.

This clonotype came up a few times. V usage is TRBV15 and J usage is TRBJ2-4, with D hard to call. CDR3 length equals 16 residues. Trimming removed 1 base at V and 0 bases at J, with 10 bases between. Per germline, CDR1 LNHNV and CDR2 YYDKDF (reference sequence). CDR3 coding DNA: TGTGCCACCAGCAGAGCGGTCCATCTAGCCAAAAACATTCAGTACTTC. It encodes CATSRAVHLAKNIQYF.

In this sample, this clonotype turned up many times. The gene calls are TRBV7-6 and TRBJ2-7, with D perhaps matching TRBD1 (5 bases). Germline V gives CDR1 SGHVS, CDR2 FNYEAQ. V lost 2 bases to trimming and J lost 3 bases, with 5 bases between them. The CDR3 runs 12 residues. The DNA of the CDR3 is TGTGCCAGCAGCTTACAGGGCTACGAGCAGTACTTC. Translating gives CASSLQGYEQYF.

This clonotype was seen many times. This chain uses TRBV28 with TRBJ2-1; 9 nucleotides match TRBD2. V lost 3 bases, J lost 8 bases, and 14 bases stayed unmatched. Germline V gene lookup returns CDR1 MDHEN and CDR2 SYDVKM. The CDR3 loop spans 17 amino acids. The CDR3 nucleotides are TGTGCCAGCAGTTTGGTGGCGGGAGGGCTCGAGGGCGATGAGCAGTTCTTC. This gives the protein CASSLVAGGLEGDEQFF.

This rearrangement joins TRBV5-5 to TRBJ2-6, with 7 bases that match TRBD1. V lost 3 bases, J lost 2 bases, and 2 bases stayed unmatched. Germline values: CDR1 SGHKS, CDR2 YYEKEE (reference sequence). The CDR3 has 15 amino acids. The CDR3: CASSYQGAGANVLTF. The DNA of the CDR3 is TGTGCCAGCAGCTACCAGGGGGCTGGGGCCAACGTCCTGACTTTC.

This clonotype has just a few counts. The V call is TRBV20-1, the J call TRBJ2-5; D unresolved. The germline gives CDR1 DFQATT, CDR2 SNEGSKA (reference sequence). The V gene lost 0 bases and the J gene lost 11 bases, with 28 bases spanning the gap. The CDR3 length is 17 residues. DNA of the CDR3: TGCAGTGCTAGAGAGGTCTCCGGCGAAGGGTTAGGCCGAACGCAGTACTTC. Translation gives CSAREVSGEGLGRTQYF.

V gene TRBV7-9 combines with J gene TRBJ2-1; TRBD2 matches 10 bases. From germline, CDR1 is SEHNR and CDR2 FQNEAQ (reference sequence). Trimming at V came to 3 bases and at J to 7 bases, leaving 6 bases not matched to a gene. The CDR3 contains 15 residues. Written as DNA, the CDR3 is TGTGCCAGCAGCTTGCCGGGACTAGCGATAAATGAGCAGTTCTTC. This encodes CASSLPGLAINEQFF.

This clonotype was recorded once. The rearrangement links TRBV6-1 to TRBJ1-1, with D possibly being TRBD1 (6 bases). Germline V lookup: CDR1 MNHNS, CDR2 SASEGT. CDR3 size: 14 residues. V lost 5 bases and J 10 bases, leaving 20 bases between the germline ends. DNA for the CDR3: TGTGCCAGCAGTCCCCGAGGGGGGAGAATGGCAGCTTTCTTT. It encodes CASSPRGGRMAAFF.

The chain joins TRBV11-1 to TRBJ2-1; 10 bases match TRBD2. V was clipped by 5 bases and J by 0 bases; unmatched bases: 13. Germline V gives CDR1 SGHAT, CDR2 FQDESV (reference sequence). The CDR3 consists of 19 residues. CDR3 DNA: TGTGCCAGCAGCCCCTGGGGTAGCGGGAGGCCGAGCTCCTACAATGAGCAGTTCTTC. Its translation: CASSPWGSGRPSSYNEQFF.

The V call is TRBV27, the J call TRBJ2-2; D may match TRBD1 or TRBD2 (5 bases each). Germline V gives CDR1 MNHEY, CDR2 SMNVEV (reference sequence). CDR3 length equals 14 residues. The V gene lost 6 bases and the J gene lost 6 bases, with 14 bases spanning the gap. The CDR3 reads CASRGASWPGELFF. The CDR3, as DNA: TGTGCCAGCAGAGGGGCTAGCTGGCCCGGGGAGCTGTTTTTT.

The V call is TRBV24-1, the J call TRBJ2-2, with unresolved D. Germline V gene data show CDR1 as KGHDR and CDR2 as SFDVKD. V shed 10 bases and J shed 4 bases, with 18 bases lying between them. This CDR3 region has 15 residues. CDR3 DNA: TGTGCCACTTCTAAGGGCCCGTCGTCCACCGGGGAGCTGTTTTTT. Translated: CATSKGPSSTGELFF.

This clonotype was recorded many times. The chain employs TRBV2 and TRBJ2-3; D is uncertain. This CDR3 has 14 amino acids. Germline V gene sequence: CDR1 SNHLY, CDR2 FYNNEI. V was clipped by 3 bases and J by 2 bases, with 9 bases between them. The CDR3, as DNA: TGTGCCAGCAGTGATCGGTCAGACACAGATACGCAGTATTTT. Translated, it gives CASSDRSDTDTQYF.

J is TRBJ2-3 and V is TRBV5-4; a weak D match, TRBD1 (6 bases). The CDR3 runs to 14 residues. The germline gives CDR1 SGHNT, CDR2 YYREEE (reference sequence). Trimming shortened V by 0 bases and J by 3 bases, and 8 bases separated the two germline ends. The CDR3 spells CASSLEQGTDTQYF. The CDR3 bases are TGTGCCAGCAGCTTGGAACAGGGTACAGATACGCAGTATTTT. The variable domain in full, completed from reference TRBV5-4 and TRBJ2-3, reads ETGVTQSPTHLIKTRGQQVTLRCSSQSGHNTVSWYQQALGQGPQFIFQYYREEENGRGNFPPRFSGLQFPNYSSELNVNALELDDSALYLCASSLEQGTDTQYFGPGTRLTVL.